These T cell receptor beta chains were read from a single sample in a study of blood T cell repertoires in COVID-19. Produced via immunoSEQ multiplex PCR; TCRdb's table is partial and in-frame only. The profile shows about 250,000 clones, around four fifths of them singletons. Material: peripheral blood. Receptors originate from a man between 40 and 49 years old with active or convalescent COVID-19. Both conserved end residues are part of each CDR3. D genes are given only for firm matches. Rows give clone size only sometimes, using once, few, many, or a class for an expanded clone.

TGTGCTAGTGGTCTGAGGACAGGGCCCCACGAGCAGTACTTC CASGLRTGPHEQYF TRBD1 TRBV12-5 few TRBJ2-7
TGTGCCAGCTCACCACCAGGGACAGAACAAGAGACCCAGTACTTC CASSPPGTEQETQYF TRBD1 TRBV18 - TRBJ2-5
TGTGCCAGCTCGCCTCAGGGTAGAGAAGCTTTCTTT CASSPQGREAFF - TRBV18 - TRBJ1-1
TGTGCCAGCAGCGTAGAAGGAACTAGCGGTGGCGGTGAGCAGTTCTTC CASSVEGTSGGGEQFF TRBD2 TRBV9 - TRBJ2-1
TGTGCCATCACCCAGGGTCTTGACACTGAAGCTTTCTTT CAITQGLDTEAFF - TRBV10-3 - TRBJ1-1
TGTGCCAGTAGTGAGCAGGGTGGCAATCAGCCCCAGCATTTT CASSEQGGNQPQHF - TRBV19 once TRBJ1-5
TGCGCCTCCTCAGGCCCCCGGGACAGGGTCTACGAGCAGTACTTC CASSGPRDRVYEQYF TRBD1 TRBV23-1 - TRBJ2-7
TGTGCCACCAGTGATTTATCGGGGAGTACGGGCGGGGAGCTGTTTTTT CATSDLSGSTGGELFF - TRBV24-1 - TRBJ2-2
TGTGCCAGCAGCTCCAGGACAGGGACTAATGAAAAACTGTTTTTT CASSSRTGTNEKLFF TRBD1 TRBV7-2 - TRBJ1-4
TGTGCCAGCAGCTTAGGTCTAGCGGGGGCTTGGACCCAGTACTTC CASSLGLAGAWTQYF TRBD2 TRBV7-9 once TRBJ2-5
TGCGCCAGCAGCTTGGATCGGCAGGCCAATGAAAAACTGTTTTTT CASSLDRQANEKLFF - TRBV5-1 once TRBJ1-4
TGTGCCAGCAGCCAATCCGCGGGGGGCCCAGATACGCAGTATTTT CASSQSAGGPDTQYF TRBD2 TRBV4-2 many TRBJ2-3
TGTGCCAGCAACCCTATACAGGGGAGCAATCAGCCCCAGCATTTT CASNPIQGSNQPQHF TRBD1 TRBV19 once TRBJ1-5
TGTGCCAGCTCGCAAGGGACAGGGGGGCCGGGAAACACTGAAGCTTTCTTT CASSQGTGGPGNTEAFF TRBD1 TRBV18 few TRBJ1-1
TGTGCCAGCAGCTTTGGGCAGCCGAACACCGGGGAGCTGTTTTTT CASSFGQPNTGELFF - TRBV7-3 - TRBJ2-2
TGCGCCAGCAGCTCGGGACAGGGGAAGTCGGAGGGCTACACCTTC CASSSGQGKSEGYTF TRBD1 TRBV5-1 once TRBJ1-2
TGTGCCACCAGTGAGTCCCGGGACAGAGGTTCGGGCTACACCTTC CATSESRDRGSGYTF TRBD1 TRBV24-1 - TRBJ1-2
TGTGCCAGCAGCCAAGAGGGGGCTCGGAACACCATATATTTT CASSQEGARNTIYF - TRBV3-1/TRBV3-2 - TRBJ1-3
TGTGCCAGCGTTTCCGGACAGGGCTCCACCATATATTTT CASVSGQGSTIYF TRBD1 TRBV6-6 once TRBJ1-3
TGTGCCAGCAGTCCCAGGACAGATGGGCCCGGGGAGCTGTTTTTT CASSPRTDGPGELFF - TRBV27 few TRBJ2-2
TGCGCCAGCAGCCTGGGGAGCGGGAGAGAGTGGGAGACCCAGTACTTC CASSLGSGREWETQYF TRBD2 TRBV5-1 once TRBJ2-5
TGTGCCAGCAGCGCTGGACAGGGGGATGGCACCGGGGAGCTGTTTTTT CASSAGQGDGTGELFF TRBD1 TRBV9 - TRBJ2-2
TGTGCCAGCTCACCACGGGGATTTGGGGGCGAGGATGGCTACACCTTC CASSPRGFGGEDGYTF - TRBV18 - TRBJ1-2
TGTGCCAGCAGTTCCCTATCAGGGGGTGGTTTCGGGGAGCTGTTTTTT CASSSLSGGGFGELFF TRBD1 TRBV27 - TRBJ2-2
TGTGCCATCCAGGACAGACGAAACACCGGGGAGCTGTTTTTT CAIQDRRNTGELFF - TRBV7-9 - TRBJ2-2
TGCAGCGTTGATTGGACAGGGGGCAGCAGCTATGGCTACACCTTC CSVDWTGGSSYGYTF TRBD1 TRBV29-1 few TRBJ1-2
TGTGCCAGCGACCGACAGGGACTTGATCAGCCCCAGCATTTT CASDRQGLDQPQHF TRBD1 TRBV6-5 - TRBJ1-5
TGTGCCAGCAGTTGGGGGGGCCCCTACAATGAGCAGTTCTTC CASSWGGPYNEQFF - TRBV6-2/TRBV6-3 - TRBJ2-1
TGTGCCAGCAGCGTAGGGGCGGACTGGGAGAATACGCAGTATTTT CASSVGADWENTQYF - TRBV9 - TRBJ2-3
TGTGCCTGGGAATCCAGGGGGTATGGCTACACCTTC CAWESRGYGYTF TRBD1 TRBV30 - TRBJ1-2
TGTGCCAGCAGCCCAGGAGCGGAACCTACCTACGAGCAGTACTTC CASSPGAEPTYEQYF - TRBV5-4 - TRBJ2-7
TGTGCCAGCAGCGTGAGGGAGGGCACAGATACGCAGTATTTT CASSVREGTDTQYF - TRBV21-1 - TRBJ2-3
TGTGCCAGCAGCTTAGCTACAGGGGTTGGTGAAGCTTTCTTT CASSLATGVGEAFF TRBD1 TRBV7-9 - TRBJ1-1
TGTGCCAGCAGTGAGATGGGACAGGGTACAAGCTACACCTTC CASSEMGQGTSYTF TRBD1 TRBV2 - TRBJ1-2
TGTGCCAGCAGCCAAGAGCCTATATCCTACGAGCAGTACTTC CASSQEPISYEQYF - TRBV3-1/TRBV3-2 - TRBJ2-7
TGCAGTGCTAAACAGGGAGAGAAACTGTTTTTT CSAKQGEKLFF - TRBV20-1 - TRBJ1-4
TGTGCCAGCAGCCCAGGCGCGGGGGGCGGGCAGTACTTC CASSPGAGGGQYF TRBD2 TRBV11-3 - TRBJ2-7
TGTGCCAGCAGCCAAGATATTAAAGAGACCCAGTACTTC CASSQDIKETQYF - TRBV14 - TRBJ2-5
TGCGCCAGCAGCTTGGTAGACGGGGAGCTGTTTTTT CASSLVDGELFF - TRBV5-1 - TRBJ2-2
TGTGCCAGCAGTTACATTCTAGCGGGAGAGGGCGAGCAGTACTTC CASSYILAGEGEQYF TRBD2 TRBV6-5 - TRBJ2-7
TGTGCCAGTACCACGGACAGGGACACTGAAGCTTTCTTT CASTTDRDTEAFF TRBD1 TRBV19 - TRBJ1-1